The T cell receptor (beta chain) under discussion was sequenced for a study of T cell responses to AZD1222 COVID-19 vaccine. Trimming took off 6 bases at V and 7 bases at J, with 13 bases between the two ends. Per the germline V gene, CDR1 is MNHEY and CDR2 is SVGEGT. The CDR3 runs 13 residues. Sequencing used immunoSEQ multiplex PCR; TCRdb keeps in-frame clones, though not all of them. The table shows about 94,000 clones, with 85% to 90% occurring only once. The sequences come from peripheral blood, collected on day 0 of AZD1222 vaccination. This sequence joins TRBV6-2 or TRBV6-3 and TRBJ1-3; D not certain. The TCR comes from an adult in good health. CDR3 bases: TGTGCCAGCAGCTCCTCGGGGTTGAACACCATATATTTT. It codes for CASSSSGLNTIYF.